The clone carrying this T cell receptor beta chain was found a few times. These data come from a study of T cell changes during pregnancy in multiple sclerosis. Assay: immunoSEQ multiplex PCR; the TCRdb copy retains only in-frame clones and omits some. The table lists some 49,000 clones, 90% of them singletons. Germline V CDR1 and CDR2: LGHNT, FRNRAP. Trimming cost V 4 bases and J 3 bases; bases outside gene matches: 8. CDR3 length: 15 amino acids. This sequence was found in a female donor in good health, enrolled as a control in a pregnancy study. This sequence joins TRBV12-5 and TRBJ1-1; 7 nucleotides match TRBD1. The specimen was peripheral blood, collected after pregnancy. CDR3 residues: CASGWTQGKDTEAFF. The CDR3 coding sequence is TGTGCTAGTGGTTGGACACAGGGGAAGGACACTGAAGCTTTCTTT.